One and the same sample provided the 28 T cell receptor beta chains below, sequenced in a study of blood T cell repertoires in COVID-19. The method was immunoSEQ multiplex PCR; TCRdb's version includes in-frame clones alone and lacks a portion of them. The sample has about 77,000 clones; around nine tenths are singletons. The sample taken for sequencing was peripheral blood. These receptors came from a woman older than 75 with active or convalescent COVID-19.

The CDR3 nucleotides read TGTGCCAGCACCGGGGTTCGGTACGAGCAGTACTTC. The encoded protein is CASTGVRYEQYF. The chain couples TRBV2 to TRBJ2-7, with D maybe TRBD2 (5 bases). V was shortened by 7 bases and J by 4 bases, with 11 bases between the two germline ends. The germline V gene has CDR1 SNHLY and CDR2 FYNNEI. CDR3 size: 12 residues.

This chain joins TRBV11-2 and TRBJ2-5; TRBD2 agrees at 7 bases. With 5 bases clipped from V and 1 base from J, the junction kept 4 bases outside the gene matches. This CDR3 spans 14 amino acids. Germline V CDR1 and CDR2: SGHAT, FQNNGV. CDR3 loop: CASSPSGGQETQYF. CDR3 DNA: TGTGCCAGCAGCCCCTCGGGGGGCCAAGAGACCCAGTACTTC.

This chain links TRBV9 with TRBJ1-5; 7 bases match TRBD1. V shed 0 bases, J shed 11 bases, and the junction held 5 bases outside the gene matches. The CDR3 runs to 13 residues. Germline V gives CDR1 SGDLS, CDR2 YYNGEE. The CDR3 nucleotides read TGTGCCAGCAGCGTAGGGGGCACAGGGGCCCAGCATTTT. This codes for CASSVGGTGAQHF.

The J gene is TRBJ2-7, the V gene TRBV24-1; 8 bases line up with TRBD1. This CDR3 has 15 residues. Germline V gene lookup returns CDR1 KGHDR and CDR2 SFDVKD. Trimming at V came to 2 bases and at J to 4 bases, leaving 6 bases not matched to a gene. The CDR3 region is CATSDSGTGSYEQYF. In DNA form, the CDR3 reads TGTGCCACCAGTGATTCCGGGACAGGATCGTACGAGCAGTACTTC.

The V call is TRBV24-1, the J call TRBJ2-2; possibly TRBD2 for D (6 bases). The germline gives CDR1 KGHDR, CDR2 SFDVKD. This CDR3 spans 16 amino acids. V lost 3 bases and J 4 bases, leaving 14 bases between the germline ends. CDR3 residues: CATSDPRPRGTGELFF. DNA of the CDR3: TGTGCCACCAGTGATCCTCGGCCGCGGGGCACCGGGGAGCTGTTTTTT.

This CDR3 reads CASSFVGQGIYGYTF. In nucleotides, the CDR3 is TGTGCCAGCAGCTTCGTGGGACAGGGGATCTATGGCTACACCTTC. The chain is built from TRBV28 and TRBJ1-2; 10 bases map to TRBD1. The CDR3 is 15 residues long. CDR1 and CDR2 (germline): MDHEN, SYDVKM. V lost 6 bases and J lost 4; bases outside the gene matches: 8.

This clone was detected only once. The chain has TRBV7-2 and TRBJ1-1, with no clear D. The V gene lost 2 bases and the J gene lost 3 bases, with 7 bases spanning the gap. Germline CDR1 is SGHTA and CDR2 is FQGNSA. The CDR3 runs to 13 residues. The CDR3 region is CASSLQVYTEAFF. The CDR3 nucleotides read TGTGCCAGCAGCTTACAGGTTTACACTGAAGCTTTCTTT.

This chain uses TRBV9 with TRBJ2-3; perhaps TRBD1 as D (6 bases). CDR1 and CDR2 from the germline V gene are SGDLS and YYNGEE. V dropped 4 bases and J dropped 6 bases, with 24 bases sitting between them. The CDR3 loop spans 17 amino acids. DNA for the CDR3: TGTGCCAGCAGCCCGCGAAACAGGGATCCCCATATTGATACGCAGTATTTT. Translating it yields CASSPRNRDPHIDTQYF.

The chain recombines TRBV28 with TRBJ1-1; 9 bases line up with TRBD1. The ends lost 7 bases at V and 0 bases at J; junction bases unmatched: 12. The germline gives CDR1 MDHEN, CDR2 SYDVKM. The CDR3 sequence is 17 residues long. The CDR3: CASTEGDRGSMNTEAFF. CDR3 DNA sequence: TGTGCCAGCACCGAGGGTGACAGGGGGTCGATGAACACTGAAGCTTTCTTT.

The chain is built from TRBV2 and TRBJ1-6, with D unresolved. CDR1 is SNHLY, CDR2 FYNNEI, per germline. The ends were cut back, 7 bases at V and 0 bases at J, with 19 bases in the middle. CDR3 length equals 18 residues. The CDR3 coding sequence is TGTGCCAGCATTTCCTTTGGGGAGTTTTACTCCTATAATTCACCCCTCCACTTT. It is translated as CASISFGEFYSYNSPLHF.

The V and J genes are TRBV7-9 and TRBJ1-1, with D possibly being TRBD1 (5 bases). Germline CDR1 SEHNR, CDR2 FQNEAQ (reference sequence). Deletions cut 5 bases from V and 5 bases from J, with 12 bases between. The CDR3 has 13 residues. The CDR3 DNA is TGTGCCAGCAGCCAAGGTCGGGGGACTGAAGCTTTCTTT. It codes for CASSQGRGTEAFF.

The V call is TRBV7-2, the J call TRBJ2-7; 11 nucleotides agree with TRBD1. The CDR3 is 15 residues long. Unmatched junction bases numbered 5, after V lost 1 base and J lost 6 bases. Looked up from germline, CDR1 is SGHTA and CDR2 is FQGNSA. In DNA form, the CDR3 reads TGTGCCAGCAGCTTAGGGACAGGGGGCGGACGCGAGCAGTACTTC. Its translation is CASSLGTGGGREQYF.

The V gene is TRBV5-1, the J gene TRBJ2-1; possibly TRBD2 for D (5 bases). V gave up 0 bases and J gave up 4 bases, with 14 bases separating them. Germline V gene lookup returns CDR1 SGHRS and CDR2 YFSETQ. This CDR3 is built from 16 residues. Here the CDR3 reads CASSLGRASSYNEQFF. The CDR3 nucleotides read TGCGCCAGCAGCTTGGGTAGGGCTAGCAGTTACAATGAGCAGTTCTTC.

This clone was observed a handful of times. In DNA, the CDR3 is TGCGCCAGCAGCTTGGGGACAGGGGAAAATAGGAATCAGCCCCAGCATTTT. Translated, it gives CASSLGTGENRNQPQHF. The chain uses TRBV5-1 and TRBJ1-5; 9 bases fit TRBD1. Germline CDR1 reads SGHRS; CDR2 reads YFSETQ. The CDR3 runs 17 residues. V lost 0 bases to trimming and J lost 4 bases; unmatched junction nucleotides: 8.

This chain connects TRBV28 to TRBJ2-3, with D possibly TRBD1 on 5 matching bases. With 7 bases removed from V and 1 base from J, the gap between germline ends came to 24 bases. There are 18 residues in the CDR3. Germline V lookup: CDR1 MDHEN, CDR2 SYDVKM. The CDR3 reads CASNSKGLSYWGTDTQYF. The DNA of the CDR3 is TGTGCCAGCAACTCCAAGGGGCTTTCATACTGGGGCACAGATACGCAGTATTTT.

The V gene is TRBV3-1 (or the pseudogene TRBV3-2), the J gene TRBJ2-7; 9 bases agree with TRBD1. The CDR3 sequence is 14 residues long. Germline trimming cut 3 bases from V and 0 bases from J; bases unmatched to any gene: 0. Germline V gene sequence: CDR1 LGHDT, CDR2 YNNKEL (reference sequence). The CDR3: CASSQTGGSYEQYF. In DNA form, the CDR3 reads TGTGCCAGCAGCCAGACAGGGGGCTCCTACGAGCAGTACTTC.

This clone was detected a few times. The rearrangement joins TRBV6-5 to TRBJ2-1; TRBD2 agrees at 7 bases. Trimming at V came to 9 bases and at J to 3 bases, leaving 11 bases not matched to a gene. The CDR3 is 15 residues long. Germline values: CDR1 MNHEY, CDR2 SVGAGI. The CDR3 loop reads CASRRSGALYNEQFF. Written as DNA, the CDR3 is TGTGCCAGTAGACGGAGCGGGGCGCTCTACAATGAGCAGTTCTTC.

The chain employs TRBV2 and TRBJ1-5, with unresolved D. Per the germline V gene, CDR1 is SNHLY and CDR2 is FYNNEI. The length of the CDR3 is 16 residues. Trimming shortened V by 7 bases and J by 2 bases, and 18 bases separated the two germline ends. The CDR3 spells CASKAGFSPGNQPQHF. For the CDR3, the DNA is TGTGCCAGCAAAGCGGGGTTCTCCCCCGGCAATCAGCCCCAGCATTTT.

The chain joins TRBV27 to TRBJ1-3, with D perhaps matching TRBD1 (5 bases). Per germline, CDR1 MNHEY and CDR2 SMNVEV (reference sequence). The CDR3 runs 17 residues. Between the trimmed V and J ends, which lost 0 bases and 0 bases, there was a span of 12 bases. Here the CDR3 reads CASSLSSGQLSGNTIYF. The DNA for the CDR3 is TGTGCCAGCAGTTTATCGTCTGGACAACTCTCTGGAAACACCATATATTTT.

The chain links TRBV6-6 to TRBJ2-7; 9 bases fit TRBD2. Germline CDR1 reads MNHNY; CDR2 reads SVGAGI (reference sequence). The V and J ends lost 6 bases and 11 bases, in that order; junction bases with no gene match: 8. There are 12 residues in the CDR3. CDR3 amino acids: CASRASGDPEYF. CDR3 DNA sequence: TGTGCCAGCAGGGCTAGCGGGGACCCAGAGTACTTC.

The gene calls are TRBV11-3 and TRBJ2-1; TRBD2 agrees at 12 bases. The length of the CDR3 is 16 residues. V shed 3 bases and J 7 bases; nucleotides not matched to a gene: 7. Germline CDR1 SGHNT, CDR2 YENEEA. The DNA of the CDR3 is TGTGCCAGCAGCTTCCGCCTAGCGGGGGGGCCGAATGAGCAGTTCTTC. Translated: CASSFRLAGGPNEQFF.

V is TRBV7-2 and J is TRBJ2-3; TRBD1 matches 9 bases. This CDR3 has 15 amino acids. V lost 6 bases to trimming and J lost 6 bases; unmatched junction nucleotides: 10. Germline assignment: CDR1 SGHTA and CDR2 FQGNSA. The CDR3 reads CASRDRGRESDTQYF. CDR3 coding DNA: TGTGCCAGCAGAGACAGGGGGAGGGAATCTGATACGCAGTATTTT.

The gene calls are TRBV4-3 and TRBJ2-7; possible D gene TRBD2, 5 bases. The CDR3 is made up of 15 amino acids. Germline V gene lookup returns CDR1 LGHNA and CDR2 YSLEER. The V and J ends lost 0 bases and 1 base respectively, with 10 bases between them. The CDR3 sequence: CASSQEAEVSYEQYF. CDR3 nucleotides: TGCGCCAGCAGCCAAGAGGCGGAGGTATCCTACGAGCAGTACTTC.

The chain combines TRBV24-1 with TRBJ1-1; D may be TRBD1 (5 bases). This CDR3 has 13 amino acids. The V and J ends lost 5 bases and 5 bases respectively, with 11 bases between them. Germline V gene data show CDR1 as KGHDR and CDR2 as SFDVKD. CDR3 DNA sequence: TGTGCCACCAGTGTCCCGGGGGAGACTGAAGCTTTCTTT. Amino acid sequence: CATSVPGETEAFF.

This chain connects TRBV24-1 to TRBJ2-3; no clear D gene. The germline CDR1 and CDR2 sequences are KGHDR and SFDVKD. The CDR3 runs 15 residues. The V end lost 1 base, the J end lost 2 bases, and 9 bases lay between the germline ends. CDR3 sequence reads: CATSDFSQPTDTQYF. In DNA form, the CDR3 reads TGTGCCACCAGTGATTTTTCACAGCCCACAGATACGCAGTATTTT.

V is TRBV24-1 and J is TRBJ1-5; D is uncertain. There are 13 residues in the CDR3. V was pared by 0 bases and J by 7 bases, with 6 bases between. Germline-derived CDR1 and CDR2 are KGHDR and SFDVKD. The CDR3 DNA is TGTGCCACCAGTGATTTGGCGGGCCAGCCCCAGCATTTT. Encoded protein: CATSDLAGQPQHF.

The rearrangement uses TRBV7-6 and TRBJ1-4; D unclear. CDR3 length equals 18 residues. Germline CDR1 and CDR2: SGHVS and FNYEAQ. V was pared by 3 bases and J by 0 bases, with 17 bases between. The CDR3 protein is CASSFRAGPVSTNEKLFF. CDR3 bases: TGTGCCAGCAGCTTTCGGGCGGGTCCTGTTTCAACTAATGAAAAACTGTTTTTT. Using reference TRBV7-6 and TRBJ1-4 for the parts outside the CDR3, the full variable domain is GAGVSQSPRYKVTKRGQDVALRCDPISGHVSLYWYRQALGQGPEFLTYFNYEAQQDKSGLPNDRFSAERPEGSISTLTIQRTEQRDSAMYRCASSFRAGPVSTNEKLFFGSGTQLSVL.

V and J are TRBV19 and TRBJ2-3, with D possibly matching TRBD1 (5 bases). CDR3 length: 12 amino acids. CDR1 and CDR2 from the germline V gene are LNHDA and SQIVND (reference sequence). V lost 6 bases, J lost 5 bases, and 9 bases lay in between. CDR3 loop: CASRKGKDTQYF. For the CDR3, the DNA is TGTGCCAGTAGGAAGGGGAAAGATACGCAGTATTTT.